Described below is a single T cell receptor (beta chain) sequence and its context. Its antigen is undetermined. 13 Jbeta primers and 60 Vbeta primers were used for the PCR. TCRdb's copy holds only in-frame clones and misses some; the assay was immunoSEQ multiplex PCR. The sample data list tens of thousands of clones. The CDR3 extends over 14 amino acids. Trimming left V 2 bases short and J 3 bases short, with 10 bases between. In germline, CDR1 is KGHSH, CDR2 LQKENI. The sample belongs to a study of cytomegalovirus exposure and HLA in healthy donors. Findings and limits, study-wide: Later analysis suggested links between common viral pathogens and several top significant clusters. The authors later linked a missense DCLRE1C variant to TCR beta V- and J-gene trimming.

The TCR originated in a woman aged 55-70 years in good health and CMV-seronegative. The chain employs TRBV18 and TRBJ1-1; D not resolved. Source material: PBMCs. This CDR3 reads CASSPREEYTEAFF. CDR3 DNA sequence: TGTGCCAGCTCACCAAGGGAGGAGTACACTGAAGCTTTCTTT.